Detailed here is one T cell receptor (beta chain). This CDR3 comprises 13 residues. Germline CDR1 and CDR2: MNHEY and SVGAGI. The V and J ends lost 0 bases and 7 bases respectively, with 9 bases between them. The data are from a study of T cells after somatic rescue of genetic block. Some clones are missing from TCRdb's copy, which holds only in-frame ones; the method was immunoSEQ multiplex PCR. The sample lists approximately 110,000 clones; over 80% were seen once. The source of this sequence is a woman aged 18-29 years. The specimen was peripheral blood mononuclear cells (PBMCs). The chain recombines TRBV6-5 with TRBJ1-1; maybe TRBD1 (6 bases). CDR3 residues: CASSYSSRGEAFF. CDR3 in DNA: TGTGCCAGCAGTTACTCGAGCAGGGGTGAAGCTTTCTTT.